These T cell receptor beta chains were read from a single sample in a study of blood T cell repertoires in COVID-19. The protocol was immunoSEQ multiplex PCR, while the TCRdb copy is restricted to in-frame clones and leaves out a portion. Among approximately 170,000 clones, around 85% were seen once, and the ten largest hold 6.9%. The specimen sequenced was peripheral blood. The receptors come from a man older than 75 with COVID-19, enrolled during active disease. CDR3s include the opening cysteine and the closing phenylalanine or tryptophan. D genes are given only for firm matches. The size of a clone is reported for some rows only, either as once, few or many, or as a class for expanded clones.

clone size	J gene	D gene	V gene	CDR3 DNA	CDR3 protein
few	TRBJ2-5	TRBD2	TRBV2	TGTGCCAGCAGCCCGGGGGGGGGCGCGCCCCAGTACTTC	CASSPGGGAPQYF
NA	TRBJ1-4	TRBD1	TRBV6-5	TGTGCCAGCATCCTGGGACAGGGGGGGGAAAAACTGTTTTTT	CASILGQGGEKLFF
NA	TRBJ2-2	NA	TRBV5-1	TGCGCCAGCAGGAGTCAGGGAAATTTAGGGGAGCTGTTTTTT	CASRSQGNLGELFF
NA	TRBJ2-1	TRBD2	TRBV10-1	TGCGCCAGCAGTGAGGGGCGGGGGGGCTACAATGAGCAGTTCTTC	CASSEGRGGYNEQFF
NA	TRBJ1-2	TRBD1	TRBV24-1	TGTGCCACCAGTGATACGACAGGGGGCTATGGCTACACCTTC	CATSDTTGGYGYTF
NA	TRBJ1-2	TRBD1	TRBV5-5	TGTGCCAGCAGCTCGGGACAGGGCTATGGCTACACCTTC	CASSSGQGYGYTF
NA	TRBJ1-2	TRBD1	TRBV25-1	TGTGCCAGCAGTCCGATGGGACAGTATGGCTACACCTTC	CASSPMGQYGYTF
NA	TRBJ1-2	NA	TRBV5-1	TGCGCCAGCACCCGGCTCCCTGGGGCGCAAAACTATGGCTACACCTTC	CASTRLPGAQNYGYTF
NA	TRBJ1-6	NA	TRBV11-3	TGTGCCAGCAGCTTAGAAAAGGGGTTGAGGTCACCCCTCCACTTT	CASSLEKGLRSPLHF
NA	TRBJ1-1	TRBD1	TRBV29-1	TGCAGCGTTGGACAGGGGACGAACACTGAAGCTTTCTTT	CSVGQGTNTEAFF
once	TRBJ2-6	NA	TRBV6-4	TGTGCCATTCCCCGGTGGTCTGGGGCCAACGTCCTGACTTTC	CAIPRWSGANVLTF
NA	TRBJ2-1	TRBD1	TRBV24-1	TGTGCCACCAGTGATGGACAGGCTGTATCCTACAATGAGCAGTTCTTC	CATSDGQAVSYNEQFF
NA	TRBJ2-7	NA	TRBV19	TGTGCCAGTAGCAGACTCAGCTCCTACGAGCAGTACTTC	CASSRLSSYEQYF
few	TRBJ2-7	NA	TRBV6-5	TGTGCCAGCAGTCCCGCCGCGCTCGGCTCCTACGAGCAGTACTTC	CASSPAALGSYEQYF
NA	TRBJ1-3	NA	TRBV2	TGTGCCAGCAGGGCTCCTGGAAACACCATATATTTT	CASRAPGNTIYF
NA	TRBJ2-2	NA	TRBV7-6	TGTGCCAGCAGTCAAACACGGACTAACACCGGGGAGCTGTTTTTT	CASSQTRTNTGELFF
NA	TRBJ1-2	NA	TRBV29-1	TGCAGCGTTGAACGGGGATACGGTGGCTACACCTTC	CSVERGYGGYTF
NA	TRBJ2-7	TRBD1	TRBV24-1	TGTGCCACCAGTGACCCTCCTCCCGGGACAGGGGGCTCCTACGAGCAGTACTTC	CATSDPPPGTGGSYEQYF
NA	TRBJ1-3	NA	TRBV28	TGTGCCAGCAGCCCCGGGCGAGGGGGAAACACCATATATTTT	CASSPGRGGNTIYF
NA	TRBJ2-7	NA	TRBV5-4	TGTGCCAGCAGCATGGGACAAAACCGCTGGGAGCAGTACTTC	CASSMGQNRWEQYF
NA	TRBJ1-5	NA	TRBV12-5	TGTGCTAGTGGTTTGCCCGACAGGCCTTCCTCCCAGCATTTT	CASGLPDRPSSQHF
NA	TRBJ2-2	NA	TRBV9	TGTGCCAGCAGCTCCCGGGGGTGGGGACAGCTTAACACCGGGGAGCTGTTTTTT	CASSSRGWGQLNTGELFF
NA	TRBJ1-2	NA	TRBV5-1	TGCGCCAGCAGCTTGGCCAGGGCGTCTAACTATGGCTACACCTTC	CASSLARASNYGYTF
NA	TRBJ2-1	TRBD1	TRBV7-3	TGTGCCAGCAGCTCCGACAGGGGTTCTTACAATGAGCAGTTCTTC	CASSSDRGSYNEQFF
NA	TRBJ1-1	TRBD1	TRBV5-1	TGCGCCAGCAGAAAGGGGGCGGACACTGAAGCTTTCTTT	CASRKGADTEAFF
NA	TRBJ2-5	TRBD2	TRBV7-2	TGTGCCAGCAGCTTTATGCGGGGGGAACAAGAGACCCAGTACTTC	CASSFMRGEQETQYF
NA	TRBJ2-2	NA	TRBV7-2	TGTGCCAGCAGCTTTCGACCAAGGGGTACCGGGGAGCTGTTTTTT	CASSFRPRGTGELFF
NA	TRBJ2-7	NA	TRBV20-1	TGCAGTGCTAGTTCCGGTGGCTACGAGCAGTACTTC	CSASSGGYEQYF
NA	TRBJ1-1	NA	TRBV7-2	TGTGCCAGCAGCCCGCTAACAGGGCTAGGAACTGAAGCTTTCTTT	CASSPLTGLGTEAFF
NA	TRBJ1-1	NA	TRBV6-2/TRBV6-3	TGTGCCAGCAGCCTCCTTTTGGGGGGGGTGAAAGCTTTCTTT	CASSLLLGGVKAFF
NA	TRBJ1-2	TRBD1	TRBV5-5	TGTGCCAGCAGCTTGCAGGGGGTGGCTGGCTACACCTTC	CASSLQGVAGYTF
NA	TRBJ1-2	TRBD1	TRBV5-1	TGCGCCAGCAGCTTGGGTACAGGGGATTATGGCTACACCTTC	CASSLGTGDYGYTF
NA	TRBJ2-7	TRBD2	TRBV6-2/TRBV6-3	TGTGCCAGCAGTCCCGGGGGGGTAGGAGAGCAGTACTTC	CASSPGGVGEQYF
once	TRBJ1-1	NA	TRBV7-2	TGTGCCAGCAGCGAAGGGGGGAACACTGAAGCTTTCTTT	CASSEGGNTEAFF
once	TRBJ2-1	NA	TRBV28	TGTGCCAGCAGTTTAGGGCAGTACAATGAGCAGTTCTTC	CASSLGQYNEQFF
many	TRBJ2-7	TRBD2	TRBV4-2	TGTGCCAGCAGCCAAGACCAGCGGGAACCCTACGAGCAGTACTTC	CASSQDQREPYEQYF
NA	TRBJ1-3	NA	TRBV28	TGTGCCAGCAGTTTAAGGCAGGGAAACGGAAACACCATATATTTT	CASSLRQGNGNTIYF
NA	TRBJ1-1	NA	TRBV7-9	TGTGCCAGCAGCTTAAACCCGGACAGCACTGAAGCTTTCTTT	CASSLNPDSTEAFF
NA	TRBJ1-1	NA	TRBV19	TGTGCCAGTAGTATAGATCCCTGGGCCGGAGCTTTCTTT	CASSIDPWAGAFF
NA	TRBJ1-1	TRBD1	TRBV12-3/TRBV12-4	TGTGCCAGCAGTGGGGACAGTGAAGAAGCTTTCTTT	CASSGDSEEAFF
NA	TRBJ1-5	NA	TRBV5-1	TGCGCCAGCAGCTTGGTGGCAGGGCAGGATCAGCCCCAGCATTTT	CASSLVAGQDQPQHF
NA	TRBJ2-3	NA	TRBV4-2	TGTGCCAGCAGCCAAGTGGCCAGTGCCTTGGATACGCAGTATTTT	CASSQVASALDTQYF
NA	TRBJ1-1	TRBD1	TRBV18	TGTGCCAGCTCCTTCTCCTTTGGGGGACAGGGGGGTCCTGAAGCTTTCTTT	CASSFSFGGQGGPEAFF
NA	TRBJ2-7	NA	TRBV6-5	TGTGCCAGCAGCAGGTTGAAGTGGTACGAGCAGTACTTC	CASSRLKWYEQYF
NA	TRBJ2-2	NA	TRBV9	TGTGCCAGCAGCGTCGGACACCCTAACACCGGGGAGCTGTTTTTT	CASSVGHPNTGELFF
NA	TRBJ1-3	TRBD1	TRBV9	TGTGCCAGCAGCGTAGTGGCAGGGGGTTCCTCTGGAAACACCATATATTTT	CASSVVAGGSSGNTIYF
NA	TRBJ1-1	NA	TRBV6-1	TGTGCCAGCAGTGAATTAGTCAGGGAAGCTTTCTTT	CASSELVREAFF
NA	TRBJ1-1	NA	TRBV19	TGTGCCAGTAACGGGGGGGCGGGTACTGAAGCTTTCTTT	CASNGGAGTEAFF
NA	TRBJ1-4	NA	TRBV19	TGTGCCAGTCAACAGGGTGATGAAAAACTGTTTTTT	CASQQGDEKLFF